This T cell receptor beta chain was obtained from a study of shared clonotypes between healthy human individuals. Naive CD8 isolation took CD45RO-negative cells positively selected for CCR7 and excluded terminally differentiated effector memory CD45RA+ cells. As originally analysed: ImmunoSEQ output held junction-only sequences without quality scores, so filtering differed. TCRdb keeps only in-frame clones here, not all; method: immunoSEQ multiplex PCR. From that table come the V and J calls and clone size; the DNA was used to work out D and trimming. The data contain approximately 740,000 clones, 92% of them singletons. With regard to this clone: The antigen remains undetermined. Other DNA sequences in the same sample also yield this CDR3.

Overall study results and limits: Compared with clonotypes that all four donors shared, non-shared clonotypes had lower generation probabilities.

The CDR3 is made up of 14 amino acids. The V gene end was trimmed by 4 bases and the J gene end by 7 bases; junction bases not matched to a gene: 7. The germline V gene has CDR1 SGHKS and CDR2 YYEKEE (reference sequence). The sequencing sample was made of naive CD8+ T cells sorted from blood. This receptor was taken from a man aged 30 to 39 in good health. The chain links TRBV5-5 to TRBJ2-1, with 8 bases that match TRBD1. The CDR3 here is CASSLRTGWNEQFF. In DNA form, the CDR3 reads TGTGCCAGCAGCCTTCGGACAGGGTGGAATGAGCAGTTCTTC.